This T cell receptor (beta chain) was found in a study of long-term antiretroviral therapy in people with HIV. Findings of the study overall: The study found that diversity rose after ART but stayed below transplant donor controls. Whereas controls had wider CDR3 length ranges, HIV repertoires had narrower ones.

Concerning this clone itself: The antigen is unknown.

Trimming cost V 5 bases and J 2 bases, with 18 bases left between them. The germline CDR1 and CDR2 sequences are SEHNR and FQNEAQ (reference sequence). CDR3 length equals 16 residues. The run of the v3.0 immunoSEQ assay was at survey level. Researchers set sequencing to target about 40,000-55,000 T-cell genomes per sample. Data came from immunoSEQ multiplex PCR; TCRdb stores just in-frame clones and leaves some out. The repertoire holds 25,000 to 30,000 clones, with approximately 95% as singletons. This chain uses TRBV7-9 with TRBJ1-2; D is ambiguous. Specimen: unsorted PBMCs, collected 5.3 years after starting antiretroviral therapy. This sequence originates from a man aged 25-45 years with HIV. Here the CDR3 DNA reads TGTGCCAGCAGCCTCGCGCAACAACTCACCAACTATGGCTACACCTTC. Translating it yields CASSLAQQLTNYGYTF.